This T cell receptor beta chain stems from a study of OX40 agonist ivuxolimab in advanced cancers. Study-level background: The costimulatory receptor OX40 (CD134) was targeted by ivuxolimab, a fully human IgG2 agonistic monoclonal antibody. Of the roughly 50 dose-escalation patients, hepatocellular carcinoma was present in about 20, melanoma in approximately 15, renal cell carcinoma in 9 and head and neck cancer in 9. The paper reports the monotherapy dose-escalation portion (N of about 54 patients) of the phase I ivuxolimab trial. Patients were allowed to have had prior anti-PD-1, anti-PD-L1 or anti-CTLA-4 therapy, and roughly two fifths of the dose-escalation patients had been treated with checkpoint inhibitors. Partial responses occurred in three dose-escalation patients, of whom one had hepatocellular carcinoma and two had cutaneous melanoma. The point of sequencing TCRbeta in the periphery was to test whether ivuxolimab changed TCR sequence diversity and drove clonal T-cell expansion. Intravenous ivuxolimab was administered to patients every 2 weeks at six dose levels: 0.01, 0.1, 0.3, 1.5, 3 and 10 mg/kg. In the dose-escalation cohort, approximately 82% of patients were male, and the mean age was around 60 years, with a range of 23 to 79.

A remark on this clone: Which antigen it targets is not known. It has no much larger one-base neighbor in the sample; base qualities were not kept.

Patients with autoimmune disease history or receiving systemic immunosuppression were excluded from the trial. Peripheral blood for TCR sequencing was drawn from every dose cohort at baseline, at cycle 4 day 1 and at cycle 7 day 1. The samples were taken from a phase I, first-in-human, multicenter, open-label dose-escalation trial of ivuxolimab. Adults with locally advanced or metastatic melanoma, renal cell carcinoma, hepatocellular carcinoma or head and neck squamous cell carcinoma were enrolled in the trial. Before TCR sequencing, CD4+ and CD8+ T cells were separately sorted from peripheral blood. CDR1 and CDR2 are read off the germline V gene (reference sequence) as MNHEY and SMNVEV. From the cysteine up to the phenylalanine, the CDR3 has a length of 13 residues. The kept DNA is CDR3 alone, 39 bases in frame from the first base. Trimming leaves V shorter by 9 bases and J shorter by 1 base, with the junction holding 6 bases beyond the gene matches.

To sequence the TCRbeta CDR3 region, genomic DNA was isolated from the sorted cells. The immunoSEQ Assay was used to sequence the TCRbeta CDR3 regions. TCRdb mirrors the immuneACCESS table, restricted to in-frame sequences. Some clones are absent from its copies; in checked studies, under half trace to an unresolved V gene, and the reason for the others is unknown. The sample has 95,000 or so clones on record, around 92% of them singletons. The top ten hold 0.51% of the sample. On the study overall, not on this receptor specifically: Low levels of normalized T-cell clonal expansion were also seen in some patients who did not respond. At doses from 0.1 to 3.0 mg/kg, clonal expansion was seen in both CD4+ and CD8+ blood T cells between baseline and week 6. After ivuxolimab, expanded clones were on average more numerous among CD8+ T cells than among CD4+ T cells. The antigen specificity of the clonally expanded peripheral T cells was not determined. In the 0.1-3.0 mg/kg groups, partial responders had among the lowest normalized peripheral clonal expansion, particularly in CD8+ T cells.

The material sequenced was CD4+ or CD8+ T cells sorted from blood, taken in a trial of the OX40 agonist ivuxolimab. This chain joins TRBV27 to TRBJ2-7, with TRBD1 matching 7 junction bases. This clonotype was obtained from an adult with an advanced solid tumor such as melanoma, head and neck, liver or kidney cancer. CDR3 loop: CARRTGPSYEQYF. The sequenced DNA: TGTGCCAGACGGACAGGTCCATCCTACGAGCAGTACTTC.